What follows are 8 T cell receptor beta chains derived from one specimen sequenced in a study of cytomegalovirus exposure and HLA in healthy donors. It was with 60 Vbeta and 13 Jbeta primers that the PCR ran. Using immunoSEQ multiplex PCR, the repertoire was profiled, and TCRdb retains in-frame clones only, with some absent. The sample yields 200,000 or so clones, approximately 82% seen once. Input material: PBMCs. These receptors all stem from a male donor in good health and CMV-seronegative.

This clone has only one observation. The chain links TRBV20-1 to TRBJ1-1; possibly TRBD1 for D (5 bases). CDR3 length equals 11 residues. Trimming stripped 4 bases from V and 9 bases from J, with 12 bases between. Looked up from germline, CDR1 is DFQATT and CDR2 is SNEGSKA (reference sequence). CDR3 sequence reads: CSATERTQAFF. In DNA form, the CDR3 reads TGCAGTGCTACTGAACGGACACAAGCTTTCTTT.

The rearrangement uses TRBV27 and TRBJ2-5, with 10 bases aligning to TRBD1. The J call may not be correct, given that the DNA end is closer to TRBJ2-7. Germline lookup yields CDR1 MNHEY and CDR2 SMNVEV (reference sequence). CDR3 length equals 13 residues. CDR3 residues: CASRGQGRYEQYF. CDR3 sequence (DNA): TGTGCCAGCAGGGGACAGGGGAGGTACGAGCAGTACTTC.

This clone was seen only once. CDR3 coding DNA: TGTGCCAGCAGCCCCCCCAGTCGACTAAATTCACCCCTCCACTTT. Translation gives CASSPPSRLNSPLHF. V gene TRBV28 combines with J gene TRBJ1-6; D is undetermined. The CDR3 is made up of 15 amino acids. The V and J ends lost 6 bases and 7 bases respectively, with 16 bases between them. CDR1 is MDHEN and CDR2 is SYDVKM in the germline V gene.

The V and J genes are TRBV19 and TRBJ2-6; 8 nucleotides align to TRBD1. Germline CDR1 LNHDA, CDR2 SQIVND (reference sequence). J gave up 2 bases and V 2 bases, and 8 bases lay outside the gene matches. The CDR3 extends over 18 amino acids. The CDR3 protein is CASSIQGAQSAGANVLTF. CDR3 coding DNA: TGTGCCAGTAGTATACAGGGGGCGCAGAGCGCTGGGGCCAACGTCCTGACTTTC.

The sample holds one count of this clone. The gene calls are TRBV27 and TRBJ2-2; D ambiguous. This CDR3 contains 18 residues. Trimming removed 3 bases from V and 0 bases from J, with 17 bases in between. Germline values: CDR1 MNHEY, CDR2 SMNVEV (reference sequence). CDR3 sequence (DNA): TGTGCCAGCAGTTTCTCAAACCTTCGACAAGCGAACACCGGGGAGCTGTTTTTT. This translates into CASSFSNLRQANTGELFF.

As DNA, the CDR3 is TGCGCCAGCAGCCCAGTAGCGGGAGTGAGAACAGATACGCAGTATTTT. Its translation is CASSPVAGVRTDTQYF. The chain recombines TRBV5-1 with TRBJ2-3; 9 bases agree with TRBD2. J lost 3 bases, V lost 4 bases, and 9 bases had no gene match. This CDR3 is built from 16 residues. Per germline, CDR1 SGHRS and CDR2 YFSETQ.

DNA of the CDR3: TGTGCCAGCAGCTTCCTTAGGCGTTCCCCGGGCTATGGCTACACCTTC. Translating it yields CASSFLRRSPGYGYTF. The chain links TRBV7-3 to TRBJ1-2; D call uncertain. Looked up from germline, CDR1 is SGHTA and CDR2 is FQGTGA. The CDR3 spans 16 residues. V shed 3 bases and J shed 4 bases, with 18 bases lying between them.

The CDR3 region is CASSLPRTSGSGTDTQYF. DNA of the CDR3: TGTGCCAGCAGCTTACCTAGGACTAGCGGGAGTGGCACAGATACGCAGTATTTT. The V gene is TRBV7-3, the J gene TRBJ2-3; TRBD2 matches at 13 bases. Per germline, CDR1 SGHTA and CDR2 FQGTGA. V lost 2 bases and J lost 1; bases outside the gene matches: 6. CDR3 length equals 18 residues.